These 13 T cell receptor beta chains were all obtained from the same sample, sequenced in a study of tumor-infiltrating lymphocytes in primary liver carcinoma. TCR beta cDNA was reverse-transcribed from about 550 ng of total RNA. The reaction used a constant-region primer and ProtoScript II reverse transcriptase. Libraries covering TCR beta were generated through three nested multiplex PCR rounds (using a slightly modified ARM-PCR). The first two PCR rounds used TRBV1-TRBV30 forward primers with a C-beta reverse primer, nine to ten cycles each. TCRdb passed the multiplex PCR reads through MiXCR, listing each CDR3 protein once. The data show fewer than 75,000 distinct CDR3 sequences, less than 75% seen once. Without any cell sorting, about 19-31 mg of bulk tissue yielded co-extracted RNA and DNA. Specimen: liver tumor tissue from sampling region 2. The subset was: tumor region T2, inferior pole. These receptors came from a man in his forties or fifties with primary liver carcinoma and hepatitis B virus infection.

As regards this clonotype: The junction does not match germline at one end; this may be a read error. V gene TRBV5-5 combines with J gene TRBJ1-1; D is perhaps TRBD1 (5 bases). CDR1 is SGHKS and CDR2 is YYEKEE in the germline V gene (reference sequence). CDR3 length: 12 amino acids. Written as DNA, the CDR3 is TGTACCAGCAGCTTGTATACGGGGGGAGCTTTCTTT. Its protein product is CTSSLYTGGAFF.

This clonotype was observed a few times. This chain uses TRBV7-9 with TRBJ2-7; no reliable D call. CDR3 size: 13 residues. Trimming took 4 bases from V and 0 from J, leaving 7 bases between them. Germline CDR1 SEHNR, CDR2 FQNEAQ (reference sequence). In DNA, the CDR3 is TGTGCCAGCAGCTCTGAGAACTCCTACGAGCAGTACTTC. Amino acids: CASSSENSYEQYF.

A remark on this clonotype: The junction differs from germline at one of its ends, possibly a read error. The rearrangement joins TRBV11-1 to TRBJ1-1; D perhaps matches TRBD1 (5 bases). Germline CDR1 is SGHAT and CDR2 is FQDESV (reference sequence). The CDR3 runs 14 residues. CDR3 nucleotide sequence: TGTGCCAGCAGCTTCGGGCAGGGCTACACTGAAGTTTTCTTT. This encodes CASSFGQGYTEVFF.

As concerns this clonotype: A read error may account for a junction end that differs from germline. The chain joins TRBV30 to TRBJ2-1; tentatively, D is TRBD2 (5 bases). The CDR3 has 15 residues. Per germline, CDR1 GTSNPN and CDR2 SVGIG (reference sequence). The DNA for the CDR3 is TGTGTCTGGAGGCAGAAAGGAAGCTCCTATAATGAGCAGTTCTTC. Amino acids: CVWRQKGSSYNEQFF. The full variable domain, completed using reference TRBV30 and TRBJ2-1, is SQTIHQWPATLVQPVGSPLSLECTVEGTSNPNLYWYRQAAGRGLQLLFYSVGIGQISSEVPQNLSASRPQDRQFILSSKKLLLSDSGFYLCVWRQKGSSYNEQFFGPGTRLTVL.

V gene TRBV11-2 combines with J gene TRBJ2-5; 9 bases are shared with TRBD2. Germline loops: CDR1 SGHAT, CDR2 FQNNGV. Trimming took 10 bases from V and 4 from J; bases not matched to a gene: 16. The CDR3 is made up of 16 amino acids. The CDR3 loop reads CATSQTPGGGGETQYF. CDR3 DNA: TGTGCCACCAGTCAAACTCCTGGCGGGGGGGGAGAGACCCAGTACTTC. The variable domain in full, completed from reference TRBV11-2 and TRBJ2-5, reads EAGVAQSPRYKIIEKRQSVAFWCNPISGHATLYWYQQILGQGPKLLIQFQNNGVVDDSQLPKDRFSAERLKGVDSTLKIQPAKLEDSAVYLCATSQTPGGGGETQYFGPGTRLLVL.

Worth noting for this clonotype: Given a much more abundant clone one base away, this may be a read error. V usage is TRBV7-9 and J usage is TRBJ2-3, with TRBD1 matching 8 bases. In germline, CDR1 is SEHNR, CDR2 FQNEAQ (reference sequence). The CDR3 contains 16 residues. CDR3 amino acids: CAGSPTTGAFTDTQYF. DNA of the CDR3: TGTGCCGGCAGCCCTACGACAGGGGCCTTCACAGATACGCAGTATTTT.

This clonotype was seen repeatedly, ten times or more. The chain joins TRBV6-2 or TRBV6-3 to TRBJ2-7; the D gene is possibly TRBD2 (5 bases). The V end was cut by 6 bases, the J end by 5 bases, with 8 bases between. Looked up from germline, CDR1 is MNHEY and CDR2 is SVGEGT. This CDR3 has 11 residues. The CDR3 bases are TGTGCCAGCAGAATCGGGGACGAGCAGTACTTC. It encodes CASRIGDEQYF.

The J gene is TRBJ2-7, the V gene TRBV4-3; a possible D gene is TRBD2 (5 bases). Germline CDR1 is LGHNA and CDR2 is YSLEER. Trimming shortened V by 0 bases and J by 3 bases, and 12 bases separated the two germline ends. This CDR3 has 15 residues. Here the CDR3 reads CASSQEEVWNYEQYF. The CDR3 DNA reads TGCGCCAGCAGCCAAGAGGAGGTATGGAACTACGAGCAGTACTTC.

CDR3 nucleotide sequence: TGTGCCAGCAGCTTTGGGGGCCCCGATGAAAAACTGTTTTTT. Translation gives CASSFGGPDEKLFF. The chain couples TRBV11-2 to TRBJ1-4; weak D call: TRBD1 (6 bases). Germline-derived CDR1 and CDR2 are SGHAT and FQNNGV. V lost 3 bases and J lost 6, with 11 bases in between. There are 14 residues in the CDR3. Looking up the rest from reference TRBV11-2 and TRBJ1-4 gives the full variable domain: EAGVAQSPRYKIIEKRQSVAFWCNPISGHATLYWYQQILGQGPKLLIQFQNNGVVDDSQLPKDRFSAERLKGVDSTLKIQPAKLEDSAVYLCASSFGGPDEKLFFGSGTQLSVL.

Remarks on this clonotype: One end of the junction fails to match germline, which may point to a read error. This chain connects TRBV4-2 to TRBJ1-1; 8 bases are a match to TRBD1. The CDR3 runs 17 residues. CDR1 and CDR2 (germline): LGHNA, YNFKEQ. The CDR3 sequence is CASSQGYGQGFCTEAFF. The CDR3 DNA sequence: TGTGCCAGCAGCCAAGGGTACGGACAGGGTTTTTGCACTGAAGCTTTCTTC.

As regards this clonotype: No conserved phenylalanine or tryptophan ends this CDR3, so it is likely a read error. This rearrangement joins TRBV7-3 to TRBJ2-1, with D possibly TRBD2 on 5 matching bases. V gave up 0 bases and J gave up 6 bases, with 9 bases separating them. CDR3 length: 14 residues. CDR1 is SGHTA and CDR2 is FQGTGA in the germline V gene. CDR3 residues: CASSLTSAGNEQFL. For the CDR3, the DNA is TGTGCCAGCAGCTTAACTAGCGCTGGCAATGAGCAGTTCCTC.

As concerns this clonotype: A read error may be the cause here, since a much bigger clone is one base away. The rearrangement joins TRBV7-9 to TRBJ2-6; D is unclear. This CDR3 has 15 residues. Germline V gene data show CDR1 as SEHNR and CDR2 as FQNEAQ (reference sequence). The V end was cut by 1 base, the J end by 0 bases, with 4 bases between. The CDR3: CASSLVNSGANVLTF. As DNA, the CDR3 is TGTGCCAGCAGCTTAGTCAACTCTGGGGCCAACGTCCTGACTTTC.

For this clonotype: Compared with germline, one end of the junction differs, possibly owing to a read error. This chain joins TRBV12-3 or TRBV12-4 and TRBJ2-5; D is possibly TRBD2 (6 bases). CDR3 length equals 13 residues. The CDR3 DNA reads TGTGCCAGGAGCCGGGGGTCGGGAGAGACCCAGTGCTTC. Amino acid sequence: CARSRGSGETQCF.